This T cell receptor (beta chain) was sequenced during a study of T-cell memory formation after mild COVID-19. Background on the study: Largely donor-specific sequence clusters came from two donors.

Trimming removed 4 bases from V and 5 bases from J, with 8 bases in between. The CDR3 totals 13 residues. Germline assignment: CDR1 LGHDT and CDR2 YNNKEL (reference sequence). TCRdb re-analysed the 5' RACE reads in MiXCR, keeping a single row per CDR3 protein. The top ten clones hold roughly 20% of a sample with under 350,000 distinct CDR3 sequences, around 16% of them seen once. This clonotype was found a few times. Its antigen is not known. Notes on the study in general: Contracting clones from day 15 to 85 had balanced CD4/CD8; later expanders favoured CD4+.

The chain has TRBV3-1 and TRBJ2-2; no reliable D call. The sequenced sample consisted of PBMCs or a T cell subset sorted from them (not recorded which). This clonotype originated in a man younger than 35 who had mild COVID-19 (a few samples of this study predate the infection). Cell type and time point are not known. The CDR3 loop is CASSPLETGELFF. CDR3 bases: TGTGCCAGCAGCCCCCTCGAGACCGGGGAGCTGTTTTTT.